These T cell receptor beta chains were read from a single sample in a study of OX40 agonist ivuxolimab in advanced cancers. Profiling relied on immunoSEQ multiplex PCR, and the TCRdb table lists in-frame clones only, not all of them. The table has 65,000 to 75,000 clones, about 88% seen once. Source: CD4+ or CD8+ T cells sorted from blood, taken in a trial of the OX40 agonist ivuxolimab. These TCRs come from an adult with an advanced solid tumor such as melanoma, head and neck, liver or kidney cancer. Both conserved end residues are part of each CDR3. The order of the fields is J gene, V gene, clone size, D gene, CDR3 protein, CDR3 DNA. A D gene is named only where the DNA matches it firmly. Clone size is stated in some rows and not others, as once, few, many or a class when expanded.

TRBJ2-7 TRBV19 NA NA CASSPIGGPVPYEQYF TGTGCCAGTAGTCCTATCGGGGGGCCAGTCCCTTACGAGCAGTACTTC
TRBJ1-3 TRBV10-2 NA NA CASSRQGGGNTIYF TGCGCCAGCAGTCGTCAGGGAGGTGGAAACACCATATATTTT
TRBJ2-7 TRBV28 NA NA CASSFSGNPYEQYF TGTGCCAGCAGTTTCTCCGGTAATCCCTACGAGCAGTACTTC
TRBJ1-1 TRBV4-2 NA TRBD1 CASSRQGALRNTEAFF TGTGCCAGCAGTCGACAGGGGGCGCTGAGGAACACTGAAGCTTTCTTT
TRBJ1-4 TRBV4-3 once NA CASSQGRLPEGEKLFF TGCGCCAGCAGCCAAGGTCGACTCCCGGAGGGGGAAAAACTGTTTTTT
TRBJ1-1 TRBV18 NA NA CASSPEMVLNTEAFF TGTGCCAGCTCACCAGAGATGGTTCTGAACACTGAAGCTTTCTTT
TRBJ2-1 TRBV30 NA TRBD2 CAWSEGLADNEQFF TGTGCCTGGAGTGAGGGACTAGCGGACAATGAGCAGTTCTTC
TRBJ2-2 TRBV5-4 NA TRBD1 CASSSTGTGRTGELFF TGTGCCAGCAGCTCCACCGGGACAGGGAGGACCGGGGAGCTGTTTTTT
TRBJ2-3 TRBV5-1 NA NA CASSLSASTDTQYF TGCGCCAGCAGCTTGTCGGCTAGCACAGATACGCAGTATTTT
TRBJ2-1 TRBV5-1 NA TRBD2 CASSAPGLAGGNEQFF TGCGCCAGCAGCGCCCCGGGACTAGCGGGAGGCAATGAGCAGTTCTTC
TRBJ1-1 TRBV28 NA TRBD1 CASSFRPGQGKPEAFF TGTGCCAGCAGTTTTAGACCGGGACAGGGGAAACCTGAAGCTTTCTTT
TRBJ2-2 TRBV19 NA TRBD1 CASTPGQHTGELFF TGTGCCAGTACTCCGGGACAGCACACCGGGGAGCTGTTTTTT
TRBJ2-2 TRBV18 NA NA CASSRVVTNTGELFF TGTGCCAGCTCACGGGTCGTAACGAACACCGGGGAGCTGTTTTTT
TRBJ2-3 TRBV7-7 NA TRBD2 CASSQTSGTTGTQYF TGTGCTAGCAGCCAGACTAGCGGGACGACAGGTACGCAGTATTTT
TRBJ1-1 TRBV2 once TRBD1 CASRDRGTEAFF TGTGCCAGCAGAGACAGGGGGACTGAAGCTTTCTTT
TRBJ2-5 TRBV28 NA NA CASSPRGRKTQYF TGTGCCAGCAGCCCCCGGGGGCGAAAGACCCAGTACTTC
TRBJ1-5 TRBV15 NA TRBD1 CATTGQGNQPQHF TGTGCCACCACCGGACAGGGGAATCAGCCCCAGCATTTT
TRBJ2-2 TRBV5-1 medium-sized NA CASSPQTHNTGELFF TGCGCCAGCAGCCCGCAGACACATAACACCGGGGAGCTGTTTTTT
TRBJ1-5 TRBV6-5 NA NA CASSSLRGQPQHF TGTGCCAGCAGTTCCCTTCGTGGTCAGCCCCAGCATTTT
TRBJ2-7 TRBV11-3 NA TRBD2 CASSLVAGEAYEQYF TGTGCCAGCAGCTTAGTAGCGGGAGAGGCCTACGAGCAGTACTTC
TRBJ2-7 TRBV27 NA TRBD2 CASSFQAGYEQYF TGTGCCAGCAGTTTCCAAGCGGGATACGAGCAGTACTTC
TRBJ2-2 TRBV10-3 NA NA CAITQQDSLTGELFF TGTGCCATCACCCAACAGGACAGCCTCACCGGGGAGCTGTTTTTT
TRBJ2-7 TRBV19 NA NA CASSSRQTYEQYF TGTGCCAGTAGTTCGAGACAGACCTACGAGCAGTACTTC
TRBJ2-5 TRBV5-1 NA TRBD2 CASSRGLAGVETQYF TGCGCCAGCAGCCGAGGACTAGCGGGAGTCGAGACCCAGTACTTC
TRBJ1-1 TRBV9 NA NA CASSGTGTLNTEAFF TGTGCCAGCAGCGGCACAGGGACCCTGAACACTGAAGCTTTCTTT
TRBJ1-3 TRBV28 NA NA CASQGPGRNTIYF TGTGCCAGCCAGGGGCCCGGACGAAACACCATATATTTT
TRBJ1-1 TRBV5-5 NA NA CASSLVERNTEAFF TGTGCCAGCAGCTTGGTTGAACGGAACACTGAAGCTTTCTTT
TRBJ2-1 TRBV6-5 NA NA CASTPPLRSGNEQFF TGTGCCAGCACCCCCCCCCTCCGATCTGGCAATGAGCAGTTCTTC
TRBJ1-2 TRBV11-2 NA NA CASSLDRSYGYTF TGTGCCAGCAGCTTAGATCGCAGCTATGGCTACACCTTC
TRBJ1-1 TRBV10-3 NA NA CAISEAYRVNTEAFF TGTGCCATCAGTGAAGCCTACAGGGTGAACACTGAAGCTTTCTTT
TRBJ2-1 TRBV14 NA NA CASSQGDFPYNEQFF TGTGCCAGCAGCCAAGGGGACTTCCCCTACAATGAGCAGTTCTTC
TRBJ1-1 TRBV6-5 NA NA CASSFLLGTEAFF TGTGCCAGCAGTTTCCTCTTGGGTACTGAAGCTTTCTTT
TRBJ2-3 TRBV4-1 NA TRBD2 CASCHSGKGGDTQYF TGCGCCAGCTGTCATAGCGGGAAGGGGGGCGATACGCAGTATTTT
TRBJ2-5 TRBV30 NA NA CAWSGGGQTQYF TGTGCCTGGAGTGGCGGGGGCCAAACCCAGTACTTC
TRBJ2-1 TRBV29-1 NA TRBD1 CSSMTGPYNEQFF TGCAGCAGCATGACAGGGCCCTACAATGAGCAGTTCTTC
TRBJ2-2 TRBV7-9 NA TRBD2 CASSPGLAGVAGELFF TGTGCCAGCAGCCCCGGACTAGCGGGAGTCGCCGGGGAGCTGTTTTTT
TRBJ2-2 TRBV19 NA TRBD2 CASSRREGSTGELFF TGTGCCAGTAGTAGGCGGGAGGGGTCCACCGGGGAGCTGTTTTTT
TRBJ2-3 TRBV12-5 few NA CASGLISGDTQYF TGTGCTAGTGGTTTGATATCGGGAGATACGCAGTATTTT
TRBJ2-5 TRBV2 NA TRBD2 CASSEQGRGETQYF TGTGCCAGCAGTGAACAAGGGAGGGGAGAGACCCAGTACTTC
TRBJ2-7 TRBV7-3 NA NA CASSLMGGPYEQYF TGTGCCAGCAGCTTAATGGGGGGCCCCTACGAGCAGTACTTC
TRBJ1-6 TRBV28 NA NA CASRWYTSSYNSPLHF TGTGCCAGCCGGTGGTACACAAGCTCCTATAATTCACCCCTCCACTTT
TRBJ2-2 TRBV27 NA NA CASSRQDHTGELFF TGTGCCAGCAGCAGACAGGACCACACCGGGGAGCTGTTTTTT
TRBJ2-7 TRBV7-2 NA NA CASRSGTTSYEQYF TGTGCCAGCAGATCCGGGACAACTTCCTACGAGCAGTACTTC
TRBJ1-2 TRBV29-1 NA NA CSGGEGGNYGYTF TGCAGCGGAGGAGAGGGGGGTAACTATGGCTACACCTTC
TRBJ2-7 TRBV7-9 NA NA CASSPSYPLANEQYF TGTGCCAGCAGCCCCTCTTACCCCTTGGCCAACGAGCAGTACTTC